A selection of T cell receptor beta chains follows, all from one sample in a study of cytomegalovirus exposure and HLA in healthy donors. Profiled with immunoSEQ multiplex PCR; TCRdb holds only in-frame clones, not every one. The table lists approximately 120,000 clones, approximately 85% of them singletons. The sequenced sample was PBMCs. The receptors were sampled from a woman younger than 45 in good health and CMV-seropositive. CDR3s include the opening cysteine and the closing phenylalanine or tryptophan. The D gene is left open where the match is weak. Only part of the rows carry a size: once, few, many, or a class if the clone is expanded.

abundance	j_gene	v_gene	d_gene	CDR3aa	CDR3nt
NA	TRBJ2-2	TRBV10-3	TRBD1	CAIKSQGASTGELFF	TGTGCCATCAAGTCACAGGGGGCAAGCACCGGGGAGCTGTTTTTT
NA	TRBJ1-1	TRBV5-1	NA	CASSLALRDGAFF	TGCGCCAGCAGCTTGGCGCTCAGGGATGGAGCTTTCTTT
NA	TRBJ2-3	TRBV5-1	TRBD2	CASSPGLAGVEGGTQYF	TGCGCCAGCAGCCCGGGACTAGCGGGGGTCGAAGGGGGTACGCAGTATTTT
medium-sized	TRBJ1-2	TRBV9	TRBD1	CASSDPLSPQGGKNYGYTF	TGTGCCAGCAGCGACCCCTTATCCCCACAGGGGGGTAAGAACTATGGCTACACCTTC
few	TRBJ1-5	TRBV9	NA	CASSPVGGQPQHF	TGTGCCAGCAGCCCAGTAGGGGGTCAGCCCCAGCATTTT
NA	TRBJ2-3	TRBV6-6	TRBD2	CASSSGLARSDTQYF	TGTGCCAGCAGCTCTGGACTAGCGAGGTCAGATACGCAGTATTTT
NA	TRBJ2-1	TRBV7-9	TRBD2	CAQSGRALRALNEQFF	TGTGCCCAGAGCGGGAGGGCCCTTAGGGCTCTCAATGAGCAGTTCTTC
NA	TRBJ2-7	TRBV11-1	TRBD1	CASSWTGGGEQYF	TGTGCCAGCAGCTGGACAGGGGGTGGCGAGCAGTACTTC
NA	TRBJ1-1	TRBV4-1	TRBD1	CASSHFPPDRTEAFF	TGCGCCAGCAGCCATTTCCCCCCGGACAGGACAGAAGCTTTCTTT
NA	TRBJ1-2	TRBV30	NA	CAWSVAAGVGYGYTF	TGTGCCTGGAGTGTAGCGGCAGGTGTAGGGTATGGCTACACCTTC
NA	TRBJ2-1	TRBV10-3	NA	CAISEPLAEQFF	TGTGCCATCAGTGAGCCCCTAGCCGAGCAGTTCTTC
NA	TRBJ2-1	TRBV4-1	TRBD2	CASSQVRREANEQFF	TGCGCCAGCAGCCAAGTGCGGCGGGAGGCGAATGAGCAGTTCTTC
NA	TRBJ1-2	TRBV2	TRBD1	CASRDRNYGYTF	TGTGCCAGCAGGGACAGGAACTATGGCTACACCTTC
once	TRBJ1-6	TRBV10-3	NA	CASREGVTYNSPLHF	TGTGCCAGTCGGGAGGGGGTCACCTATAATTCACCCCTCCACTTT
NA	TRBJ1-2	TRBV19	NA	CASRSIAGTGYTF	TGTGCCAGTAGAAGTATAGCGGGGACTGGCTACACCTTC
once	TRBJ1-2	TRBV5-1	TRBD1	CASSRDRVEDGYTF	TGCGCCAGCAGTCGGGACAGGGTTGAAGATGGCTACACCTTC
NA	TRBJ2-7	TRBV6-5	NA	CASSNSFPAYEQYF	TGTGCCAGCAGTAACTCATTCCCGGCCTACGAGCAGTACTTC
few	TRBJ1-1	TRBV5-4	NA	CASTGHLNTEAFF	TGTGCCAGCACGGGACATCTGAACACTGAAGCTTTCTTT
NA	TRBJ2-7	TRBV28	TRBD2	CASSSPGLAFSYEQYF	TGTGCCAGCAGTTCTCCGGGACTAGCGTTCTCCTACGAGCAGTACTTC
NA	TRBJ2-7	TRBV18	TRBD1	CASSRPIRDRGLGEQYF	TGTGCCAGCTCACGACCAATCCGGGACAGGGGGCTGGGGGAGCAGTACTTC
NA	TRBJ2-7	TRBV7-2	NA	CASSPRDSFYEQYF	TGTGCCAGCAGCCCCCGGGACTCGTTCTACGAGCAGTACTTC
NA	TRBJ2-3	TRBV7-9	TRBD2	CASRKQSGLAGGLTDTQYF	TGTGCCAGCAGGAAGCAGTCCGGACTAGCGGGAGGGCTGACAGATACGCAGTATTTT
NA	TRBJ2-7	TRBV11-2	NA	CASSLNSYEQYF	TGTGCCAGCAGCCTAAACAGCTACGAGCAGTACTTC
NA	TRBJ1-2	TRBV5-1	TRBD1	CASKLTGTNYGYTF	TGCGCCAGCAAGTTGACAGGGACTAACTATGGCTACACCTTC
NA	TRBJ2-7	TRBV5-6	NA	CASSLLASAYEQYF	TGTGCCAGCAGCTTGTTGGCCAGCGCCTACGAGCAGTACTTC
NA	TRBJ2-3	TRBV28	NA	CASGEGVPSTDTQYF	TGTGCCAGCGGGGAGGGGGTACCTAGCACAGATACGCAGTATTTT
NA	TRBJ1-6	TRBV10-2	TRBD1	CASGSRGGGNNSPLHF	TGCGCCAGCGGTTCTCGAGGGGGCGGGAATAATTCACCCCTCCACTTT
once	TRBJ1-1	TRBV12-5	NA	CASGLDSMNTEAFF	TGTGCTAGTGGTTTGGACAGTATGAACACTGAAGCTTTCTTT
NA	TRBJ2-1	TRBV30	NA	CAWSAQVAYNEQFF	TGTGCCTGGAGTGCCCAGGTGGCCTACAATGAGCAGTTCTTC
NA	TRBJ1-2	TRBV29-1	NA	CSVDPGGGRGYTF	TGCAGCGTTGATCCGGGGGGAGGGCGTGGCTACACCTTC
NA	TRBJ2-5	TRBV2	NA	CASSEGVQGLGAQYF	TGTGCCAGCAGTGAAGGAGTTCAGGGGCTCGGGGCCCAGTACTTC
NA	TRBJ2-1	TRBV5-1	TRBD2	CASSLLAGGSYNEQFF	TGCGCCAGCAGCTTGTTGGCGGGAGGGTCCTACAATGAGCAGTTCTTC
NA	TRBJ1-1	TRBV5-1	TRBD1	CASSTGGSEAFF	TGCGCCAGCAGCACAGGGGGCTCTGAAGCTTTCTTT
NA	TRBJ1-1	TRBV2	NA	CASSSVATRAFF	TGTGCCAGCAGCTCCGTGGCGACTAGGGCTTTCTTT
few	TRBJ1-1	TRBV18	TRBD1	CASSPPSGQENTEAFF	TGTGCCAGCTCACCACCTTCGGGACAGGAGAACACTGAAGCTTTCTTT
NA	TRBJ2-5	TRBV5-1	TRBD1	CASSLDRGPQETQYF	TGCGCCAGCAGCTTGGACAGGGGGCCCCAAGAGACCCAGTACTTC
NA	TRBJ1-1	TRBV28	NA	CASSPTLGRVKASNSEAFF	TGTGCCAGCAGCCCCACGTTGGGTCGGGTTAAGGCCTCGAATTCTGAAGCTTTCTTT
NA	TRBJ2-5	TRBV7-3	TRBD1	CAGDRVQETQYF	TGTGCGGGGGACAGGGTACAAGAGACCCAGTACTTC
NA	TRBJ1-2	TRBV28	TRBD1	CASSFNAQGRYGYTF	TGTGCCAGCAGTTTCAACGCACAGGGGCGCTATGGCTACACCTTC
NA	TRBJ1-1	TRBV9	NA	CASSVEMGATEAFF	TGTGCCAGCAGCGTAGAGATGGGGGCTACTGAAGCTTTCTTT
once	TRBJ1-1	TRBV19	NA	CASSIEGARTEAFF	TGTGCCAGTAGTATAGAAGGGGCGCGGACTGAAGCTTTCTTT
NA	TRBJ2-1	TRBV6-4	TRBD2	CASNWAGERGYEQFF	TGTGCCAGCAATTGGGCGGGAGAGAGGGGCTATGAGCAGTTCTTC
once	TRBJ2-7	TRBV30	TRBD1	CACTLWTGGLNEQYF	TGTGCCTGTACCCTTTGGACAGGGGGACTCAACGAGCAGTACTTC
once	TRBJ1-1	TRBV11-2	TRBD1	CASSLVRGTGLNTEAFF	TGTGCCAGCAGCTTAGTTCGGGGGACAGGACTAAACACTGAAGCTTTCTTT
NA	TRBJ2-7	TRBV28	TRBD2	CASSSPFGTSDYEQYF	TGTGCCAGCAGTTCCCCCTTCGGGACTAGCGACTACGAGCAGTACTTC
NA	TRBJ2-7	TRBV12-2	NA	CASRLARDRGRVYEQYF	TGTGCAAGTCGCTTAGCGAGGGACAGGGGACGGGTATACGAGCAGTACTTC
NA	TRBJ2-6	TRBV10-3	TRBD1	CAITTGVNSGANVLTF	TGTGCCATCACCACAGGGGTTAACTCTGGGGCCAACGTCCTGACTTTC
NA	TRBJ1-1	TRBV5-4	NA	CASRSVSGESTEAFF	TGTGCCAGCAGATCCGTGTCAGGGGAGAGCACTGAAGCTTTCTTT
NA	TRBJ1-6	TRBV5-6	NA	CASSPLRGGNSPLHF	TGTGCCAGCAGCCCCTTGCGGGGAGGCAATTCACCCCTCCACTTT
NA	TRBJ2-7	TRBV6-1	NA	CASSESMGRAGKQYF	TGTGCCAGCAGTGAGAGTATGGGCAGGGCGGGGAAGCAGTACTTC
NA	TRBJ2-7	TRBV7-9	TRBD1	CASSLGTGASYEQYF	TGTGCCAGCAGCTTAGGGACAGGGGCCTCCTACGAGCAGTACTTC
NA	TRBJ2-7	TRBV6-5	NA	CASSSQGGTYEQYF	TGTGCCAGCAGTTCCCAGGGGGGAACCTACGAGCAGTACTTC
NA	TRBJ2-1	TRBV11-2	TRBD2	CASSPEAGDNEQFF	TGTGCCAGCAGCCCTGAGGCGGGGGACAATGAGCAGTTCTTC
NA	TRBJ1-3	TRBV7-8	NA	CASSPWGAGAGNTIYF	TGTGCCAGCAGCCCCTGGGGGGCGGGAGCTGGAAACACCATATATTTT
NA	TRBJ1-5	TRBV2	NA	CASSDMTGNQPQHF	TGTGCCAGCAGTGATATGACCGGGAATCAGCCCCAGCATTTT
NA	TRBJ2-5	TRBV9	NA	CASSPRDFQETQYF	TGTGCCAGCAGCCCTCGGGACTTCCAAGAGACCCAGTACTTC